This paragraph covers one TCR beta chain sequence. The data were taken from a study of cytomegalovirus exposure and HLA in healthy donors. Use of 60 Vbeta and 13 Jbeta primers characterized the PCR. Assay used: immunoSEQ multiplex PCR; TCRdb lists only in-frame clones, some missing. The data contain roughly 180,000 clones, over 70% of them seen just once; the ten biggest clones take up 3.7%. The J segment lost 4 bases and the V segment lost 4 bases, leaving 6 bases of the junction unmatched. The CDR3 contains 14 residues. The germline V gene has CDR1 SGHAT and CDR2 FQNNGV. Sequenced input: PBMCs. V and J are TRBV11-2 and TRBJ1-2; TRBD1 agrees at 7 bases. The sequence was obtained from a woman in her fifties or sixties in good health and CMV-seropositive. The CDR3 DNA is TGTGCCAGCAGCTCCTTGACAGGGACCTATGGCTACACCTTC. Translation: CASSSLTGTYGYTF.